This T cell receptor beta chain was captured in a study of OX40 agonist ivuxolimab in advanced cancers. TCRdb's copy holds only in-frame clones and misses some; the assay was immunoSEQ multiplex PCR. The top ten clones hold about 0.31% of a sample with approximately 160,000 clones, approximately 94% of them seen once. The V and J ends lost 8 bases and 3 bases, in that order; junction bases with no gene match: 6. The CDR3 has 13 amino acids. Germline values: CDR1 LNHDA, CDR2 SQIVND (reference sequence). V usage is TRBV19 and J usage is TRBJ1-2; TRBD1 agrees at 7 bases. The material sequenced was CD4+ or CD8+ T cells sorted from blood, taken in a trial of the OX40 agonist ivuxolimab. The sequence came from an adult with an advanced solid tumor such as melanoma, head and neck, liver or kidney cancer. The CDR3 here is CASYDRVDYGYTF. As DNA, the CDR3 is TGTGCCAGTTATGACAGGGTTGACTATGGCTACACCTTC.